This T cell receptor (beta chain) was obtained from a study of shared clonotypes between healthy human individuals. In germline, CDR1 is MNHEY, CDR2 SMNVEV (reference sequence). The CDR3 runs to 14 residues. V shed 5 bases and J 16 bases; nucleotides not matched to a gene: 12. CD8 cells classed as naive were CD45RO-negative and positively selected for CCR7, excluding terminally differentiated effector memory CD45RA+ cells. Libraries were prepared by immunoSEQ multiplex PCR; TCRdb keeps only in-frame clonotypes and omits some of them. This sample carries 1.5 million to 2.5 million clones, around 96% of them seen once, and the ten largest clones take more than 0.9%. Study observations and caveats: In this cohort, only blood was sampled, and tissue repertoires likely differ.

Concerning this clone itself: Its specificity is not known.

This clonotype was sampled from a man younger than 35 in good health. The sequenced sample was naive CD8+ T cells sorted from blood. The gene calls are TRBV27 and TRBJ2-1; TRBD1 agrees at 12 bases. The CDR3 loop reads CASSAGTGGLGCFF. The CDR3 DNA follows: TGTGCCAGCAGTGCCGGGACAGGGGGCCTCGGATGCTTCTTC.